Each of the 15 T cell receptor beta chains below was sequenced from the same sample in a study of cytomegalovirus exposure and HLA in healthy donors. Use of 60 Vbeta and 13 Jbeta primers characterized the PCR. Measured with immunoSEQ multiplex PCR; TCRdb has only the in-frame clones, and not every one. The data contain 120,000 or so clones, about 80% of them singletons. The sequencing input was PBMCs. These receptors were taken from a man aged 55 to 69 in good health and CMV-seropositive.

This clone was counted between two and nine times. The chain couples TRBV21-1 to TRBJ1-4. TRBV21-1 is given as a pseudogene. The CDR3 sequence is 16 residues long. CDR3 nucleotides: TGTGCCAGCAGCAAAGAGAGGCACCTACCTAATGAAAAACTGTTTTTT. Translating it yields CASSKERHLPNEKLFF.

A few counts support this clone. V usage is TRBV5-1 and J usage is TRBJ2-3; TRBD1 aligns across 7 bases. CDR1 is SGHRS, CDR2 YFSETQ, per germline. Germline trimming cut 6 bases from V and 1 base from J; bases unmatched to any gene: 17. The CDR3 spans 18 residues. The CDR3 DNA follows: TGCGCCAGCAACCCCGGGACAGAAGCCTATTATGGCACAGATACGCAGTATTTT. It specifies CASNPGTEAYYGTDTQYF.

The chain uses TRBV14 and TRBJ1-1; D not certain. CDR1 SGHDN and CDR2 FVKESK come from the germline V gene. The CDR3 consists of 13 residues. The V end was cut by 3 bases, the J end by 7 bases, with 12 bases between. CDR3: CASSQGGWFEAFF. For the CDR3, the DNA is TGTGCCAGCAGCCAGGGAGGATGGTTTGAAGCTTTCTTT. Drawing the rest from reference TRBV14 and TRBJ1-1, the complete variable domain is EAGVTQFPSHSVIEKGQTVTLRCDPISGHDNLYWYRRVMGKEIKFLLHFVKESKQDESGMPNNRFLAERTGGTYSTLKVQPAELEDSGVYFCASSQGGWFEAFFGQGTRLTVV.

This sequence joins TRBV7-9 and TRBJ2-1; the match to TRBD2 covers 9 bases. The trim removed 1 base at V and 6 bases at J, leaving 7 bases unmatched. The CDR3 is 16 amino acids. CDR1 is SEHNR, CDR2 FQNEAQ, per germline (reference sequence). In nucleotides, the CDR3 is TGTGCCAGCAGCTTAGTAGGGGTAGCGGGAGCCAATGAGCAGTTCTTC. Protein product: CASSLVGVAGANEQFF. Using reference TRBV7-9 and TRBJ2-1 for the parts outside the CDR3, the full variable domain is DTGVSQNPRHKITKRGQNVTFRCDPISEHNRLYWYRQTLGQGPEFLTYFQNEAQLEKSRLLSDRFSAERPKGSFSTLEIQRTEQGDSAMYLCASSLVGVAGANEQFFGPGTRLTVL.

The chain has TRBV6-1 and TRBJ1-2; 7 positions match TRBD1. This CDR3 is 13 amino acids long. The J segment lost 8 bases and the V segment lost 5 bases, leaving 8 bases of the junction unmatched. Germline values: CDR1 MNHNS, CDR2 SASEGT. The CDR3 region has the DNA TGTGCCAGCAGTTCAGGGGGGTTTTACGGCTACACCTTC. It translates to CASSSGGFYGYTF.

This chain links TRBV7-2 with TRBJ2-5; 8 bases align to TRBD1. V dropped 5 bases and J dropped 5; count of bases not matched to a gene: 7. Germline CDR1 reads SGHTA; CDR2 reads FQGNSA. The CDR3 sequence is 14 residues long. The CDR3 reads CASSTNRGKETQYF. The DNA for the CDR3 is TGTGCCAGCAGCACCAACAGGGGGAAGGAGACCCAGTACTTC.

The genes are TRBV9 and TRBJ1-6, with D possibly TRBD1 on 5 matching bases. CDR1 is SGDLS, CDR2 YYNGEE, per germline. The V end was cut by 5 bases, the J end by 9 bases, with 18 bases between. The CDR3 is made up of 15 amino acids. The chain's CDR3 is CASSLGGAGPSPLHF. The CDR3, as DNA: TGTGCCAGCAGTCTCGGAGGGGCAGGGCCTTCACCCCTCCACTTT.

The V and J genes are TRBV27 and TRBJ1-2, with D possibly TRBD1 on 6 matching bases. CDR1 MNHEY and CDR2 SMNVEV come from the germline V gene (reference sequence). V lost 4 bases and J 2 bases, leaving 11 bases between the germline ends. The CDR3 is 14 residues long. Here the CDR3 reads CASSSLQGNYGYTF. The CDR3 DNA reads TGTGCCAGCAGTTCCTTACAGGGCAACTATGGCTACACCTTC.

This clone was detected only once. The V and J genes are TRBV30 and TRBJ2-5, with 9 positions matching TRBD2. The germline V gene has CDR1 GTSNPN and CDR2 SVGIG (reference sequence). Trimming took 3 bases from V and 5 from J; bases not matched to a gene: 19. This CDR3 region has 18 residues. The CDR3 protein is CAWSDIFHLAGERETQYF. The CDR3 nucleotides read TGTGCCTGGAGCGATATTTTCCATTTAGCGGGAGAGAGGGAGACCCAGTACTTC. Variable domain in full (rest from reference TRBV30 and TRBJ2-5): SQTIHQWPATLVQPVGSPLSLECTVEGTSNPNLYWYRQAAGRGLQLLFYSVGIGQISSEVPQNLSASRPQDRQFILSSKKLLLSDSGFYLCAWSDIFHLAGERETQYFGPGTRLLVL.

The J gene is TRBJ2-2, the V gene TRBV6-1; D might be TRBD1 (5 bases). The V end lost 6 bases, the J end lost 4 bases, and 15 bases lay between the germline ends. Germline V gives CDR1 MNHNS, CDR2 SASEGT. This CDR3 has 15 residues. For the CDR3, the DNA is TGTGCCAGCAGCCCAAATGGGGCAGTCACCGGGGAGCTGTTTTTT. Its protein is CASSPNGAVTGELFF.

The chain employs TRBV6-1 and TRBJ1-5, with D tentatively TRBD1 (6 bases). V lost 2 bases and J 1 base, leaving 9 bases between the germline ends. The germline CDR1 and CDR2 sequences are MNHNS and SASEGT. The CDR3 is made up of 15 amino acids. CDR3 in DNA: TGTGCCAGCAGTGAACCCGACAGGAGCAATCAGCCCCAGCATTTT. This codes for CASSEPDRSNQPQHF.

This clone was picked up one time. The CDR3 loop is CASSSIGHTGEQYF. The CDR3 DNA sequence: TGTGCCAGCAGTTCGATAGGACACACAGGGGAGCAGTACTTC. The genes are TRBV28 and TRBJ2-5, with 7 bases aligning to TRBD1. Germline values: CDR1 MDHEN, CDR2 SYDVKM. The length of the CDR3 is 14 residues. J lost 11 bases, V lost 4 bases, and 13 bases had no gene match.

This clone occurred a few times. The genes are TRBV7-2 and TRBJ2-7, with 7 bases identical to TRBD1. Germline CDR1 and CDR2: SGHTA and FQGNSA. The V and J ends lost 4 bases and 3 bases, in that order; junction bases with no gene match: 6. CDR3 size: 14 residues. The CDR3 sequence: CASSSRTGNYEQYF. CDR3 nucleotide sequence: TGTGCCAGCAGCTCCCGGACAGGCAACTACGAGCAGTACTTC.

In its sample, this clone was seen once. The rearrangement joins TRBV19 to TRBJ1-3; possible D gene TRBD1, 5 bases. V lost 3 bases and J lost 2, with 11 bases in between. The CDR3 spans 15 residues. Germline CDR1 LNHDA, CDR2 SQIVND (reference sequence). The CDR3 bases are TGTGCCAGTAGTATGGCGCGGGGCACTGGAAACACCATATATTTT. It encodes CASSMARGTGNTIYF.

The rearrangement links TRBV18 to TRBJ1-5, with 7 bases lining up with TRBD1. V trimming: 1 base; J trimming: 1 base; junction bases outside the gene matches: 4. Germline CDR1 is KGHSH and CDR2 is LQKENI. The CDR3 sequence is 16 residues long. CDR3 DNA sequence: TGTGCCAGCTCACCACGACCGACAGGGAGCAATCAGCCCCAGCATTTT. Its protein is CASSPRPTGSNQPQHF.